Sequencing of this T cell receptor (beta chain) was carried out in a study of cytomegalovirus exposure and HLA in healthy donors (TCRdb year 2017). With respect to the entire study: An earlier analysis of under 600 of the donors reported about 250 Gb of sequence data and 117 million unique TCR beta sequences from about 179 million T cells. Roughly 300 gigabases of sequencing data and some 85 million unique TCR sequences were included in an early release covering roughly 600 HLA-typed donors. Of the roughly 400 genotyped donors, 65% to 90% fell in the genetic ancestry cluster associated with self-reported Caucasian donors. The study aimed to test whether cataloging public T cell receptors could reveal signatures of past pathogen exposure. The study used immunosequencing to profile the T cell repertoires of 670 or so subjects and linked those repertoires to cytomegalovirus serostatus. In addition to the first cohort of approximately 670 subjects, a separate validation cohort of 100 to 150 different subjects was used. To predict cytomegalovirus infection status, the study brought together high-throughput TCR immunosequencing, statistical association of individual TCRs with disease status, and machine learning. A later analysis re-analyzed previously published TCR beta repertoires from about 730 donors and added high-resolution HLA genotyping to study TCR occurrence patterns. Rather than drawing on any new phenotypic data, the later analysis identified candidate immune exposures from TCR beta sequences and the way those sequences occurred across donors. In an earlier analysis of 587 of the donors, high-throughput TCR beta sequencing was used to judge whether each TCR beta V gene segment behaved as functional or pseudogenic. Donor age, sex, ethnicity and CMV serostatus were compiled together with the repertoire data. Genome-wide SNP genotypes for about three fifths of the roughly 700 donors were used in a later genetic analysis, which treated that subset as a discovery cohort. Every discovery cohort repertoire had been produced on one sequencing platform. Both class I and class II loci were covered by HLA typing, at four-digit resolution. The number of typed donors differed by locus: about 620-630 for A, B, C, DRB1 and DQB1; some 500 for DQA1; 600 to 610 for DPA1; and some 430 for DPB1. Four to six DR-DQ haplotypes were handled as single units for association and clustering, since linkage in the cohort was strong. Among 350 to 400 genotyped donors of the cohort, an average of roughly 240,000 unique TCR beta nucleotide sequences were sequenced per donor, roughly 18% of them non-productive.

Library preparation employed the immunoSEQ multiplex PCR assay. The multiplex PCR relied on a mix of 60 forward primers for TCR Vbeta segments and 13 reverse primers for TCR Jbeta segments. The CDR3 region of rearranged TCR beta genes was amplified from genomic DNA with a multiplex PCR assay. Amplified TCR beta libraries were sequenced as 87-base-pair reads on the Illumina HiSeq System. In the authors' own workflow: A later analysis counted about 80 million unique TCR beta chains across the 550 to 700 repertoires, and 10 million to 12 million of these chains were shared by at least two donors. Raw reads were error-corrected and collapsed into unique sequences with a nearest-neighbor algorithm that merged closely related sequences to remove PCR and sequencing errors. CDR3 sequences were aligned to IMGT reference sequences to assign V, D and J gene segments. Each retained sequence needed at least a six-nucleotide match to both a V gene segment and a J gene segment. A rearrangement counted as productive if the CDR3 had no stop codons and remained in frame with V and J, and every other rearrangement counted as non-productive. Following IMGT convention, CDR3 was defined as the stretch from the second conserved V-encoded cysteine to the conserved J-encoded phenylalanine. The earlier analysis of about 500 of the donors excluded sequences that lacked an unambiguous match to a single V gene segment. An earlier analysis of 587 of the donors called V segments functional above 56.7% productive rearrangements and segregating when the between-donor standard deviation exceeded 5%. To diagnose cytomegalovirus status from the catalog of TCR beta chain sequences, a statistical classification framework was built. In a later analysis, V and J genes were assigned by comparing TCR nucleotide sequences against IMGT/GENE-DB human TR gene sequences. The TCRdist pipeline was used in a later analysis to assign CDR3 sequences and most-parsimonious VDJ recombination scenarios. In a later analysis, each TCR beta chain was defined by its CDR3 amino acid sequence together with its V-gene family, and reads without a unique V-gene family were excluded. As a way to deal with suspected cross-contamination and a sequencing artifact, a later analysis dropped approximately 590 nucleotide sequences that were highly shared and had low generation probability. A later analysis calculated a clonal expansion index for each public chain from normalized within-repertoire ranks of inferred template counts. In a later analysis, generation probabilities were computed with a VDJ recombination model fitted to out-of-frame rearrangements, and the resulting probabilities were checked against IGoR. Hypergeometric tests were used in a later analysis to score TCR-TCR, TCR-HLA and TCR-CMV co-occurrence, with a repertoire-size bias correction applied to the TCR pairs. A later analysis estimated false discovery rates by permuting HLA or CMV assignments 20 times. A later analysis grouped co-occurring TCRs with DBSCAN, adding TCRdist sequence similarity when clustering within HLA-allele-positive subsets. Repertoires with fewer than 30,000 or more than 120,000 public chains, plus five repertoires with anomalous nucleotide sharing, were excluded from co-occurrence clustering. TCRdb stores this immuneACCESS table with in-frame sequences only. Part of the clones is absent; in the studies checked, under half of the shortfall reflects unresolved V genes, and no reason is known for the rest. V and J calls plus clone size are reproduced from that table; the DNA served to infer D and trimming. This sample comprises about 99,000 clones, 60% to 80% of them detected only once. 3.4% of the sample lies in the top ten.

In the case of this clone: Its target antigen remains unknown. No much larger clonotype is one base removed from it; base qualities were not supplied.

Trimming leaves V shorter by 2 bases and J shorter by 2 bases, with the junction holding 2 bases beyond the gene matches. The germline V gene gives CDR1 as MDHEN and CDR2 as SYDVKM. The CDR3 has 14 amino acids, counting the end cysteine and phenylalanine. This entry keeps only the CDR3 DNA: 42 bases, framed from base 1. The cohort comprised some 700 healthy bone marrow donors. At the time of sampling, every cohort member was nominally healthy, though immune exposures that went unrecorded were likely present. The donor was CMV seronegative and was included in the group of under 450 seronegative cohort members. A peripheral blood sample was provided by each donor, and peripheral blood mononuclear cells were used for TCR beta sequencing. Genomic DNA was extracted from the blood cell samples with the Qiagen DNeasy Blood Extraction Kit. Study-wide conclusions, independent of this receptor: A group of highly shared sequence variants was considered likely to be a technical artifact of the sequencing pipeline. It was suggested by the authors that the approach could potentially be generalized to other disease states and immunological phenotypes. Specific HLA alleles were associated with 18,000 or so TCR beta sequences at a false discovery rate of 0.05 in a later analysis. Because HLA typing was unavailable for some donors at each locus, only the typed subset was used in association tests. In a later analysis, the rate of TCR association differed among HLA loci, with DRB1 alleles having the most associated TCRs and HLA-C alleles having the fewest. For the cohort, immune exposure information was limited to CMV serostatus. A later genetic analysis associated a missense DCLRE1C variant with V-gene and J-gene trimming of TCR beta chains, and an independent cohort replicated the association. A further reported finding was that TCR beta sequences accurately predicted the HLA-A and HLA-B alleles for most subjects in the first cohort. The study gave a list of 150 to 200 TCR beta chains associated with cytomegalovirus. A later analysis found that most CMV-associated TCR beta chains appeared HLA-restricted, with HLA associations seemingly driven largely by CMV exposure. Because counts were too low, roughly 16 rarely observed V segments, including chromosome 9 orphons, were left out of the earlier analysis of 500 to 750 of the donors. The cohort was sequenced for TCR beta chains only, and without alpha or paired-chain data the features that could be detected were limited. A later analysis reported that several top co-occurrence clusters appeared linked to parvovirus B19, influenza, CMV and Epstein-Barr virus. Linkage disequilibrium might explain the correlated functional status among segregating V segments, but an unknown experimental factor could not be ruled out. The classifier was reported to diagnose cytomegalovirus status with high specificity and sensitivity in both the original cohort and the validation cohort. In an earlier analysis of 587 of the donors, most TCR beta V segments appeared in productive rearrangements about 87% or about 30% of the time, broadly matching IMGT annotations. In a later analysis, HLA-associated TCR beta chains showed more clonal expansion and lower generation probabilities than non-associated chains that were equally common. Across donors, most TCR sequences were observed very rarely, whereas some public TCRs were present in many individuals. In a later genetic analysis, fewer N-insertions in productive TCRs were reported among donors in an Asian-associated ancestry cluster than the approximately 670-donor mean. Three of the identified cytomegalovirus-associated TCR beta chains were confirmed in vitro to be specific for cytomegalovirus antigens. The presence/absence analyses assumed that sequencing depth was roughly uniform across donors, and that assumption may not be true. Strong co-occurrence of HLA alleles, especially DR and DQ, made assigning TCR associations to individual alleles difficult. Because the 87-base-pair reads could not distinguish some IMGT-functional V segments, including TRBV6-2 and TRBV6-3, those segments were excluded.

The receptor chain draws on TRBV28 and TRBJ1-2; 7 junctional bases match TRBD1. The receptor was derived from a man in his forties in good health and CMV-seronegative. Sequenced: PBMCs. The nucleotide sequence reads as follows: TGTGCCAGCAGTTTAACAGGGGCAAACTATGGCTACACCTTC. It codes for CASSLTGANYGYTF.